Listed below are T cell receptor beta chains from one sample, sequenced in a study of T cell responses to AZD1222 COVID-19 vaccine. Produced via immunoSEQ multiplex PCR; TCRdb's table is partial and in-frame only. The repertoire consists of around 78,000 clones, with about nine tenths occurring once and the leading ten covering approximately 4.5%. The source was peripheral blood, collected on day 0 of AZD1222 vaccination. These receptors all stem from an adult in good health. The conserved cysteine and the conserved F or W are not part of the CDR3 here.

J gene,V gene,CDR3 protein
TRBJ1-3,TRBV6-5,ASSRGAFSGNTIY
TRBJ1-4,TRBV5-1,ASSSSSRATNEKLF
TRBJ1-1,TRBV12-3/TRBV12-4,ASSSGGEAF
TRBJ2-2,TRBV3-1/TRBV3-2,ASSLEGELF
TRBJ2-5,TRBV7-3,ASSPWGRGETQY
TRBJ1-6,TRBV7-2,ASSPGNSPLH
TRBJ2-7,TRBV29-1,SVFWTETYEQY
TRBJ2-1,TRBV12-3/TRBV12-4,ASRIMSEQF
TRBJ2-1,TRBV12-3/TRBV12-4,ASRTPLPYEQF
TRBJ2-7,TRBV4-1,ASSQDLSSYEQY
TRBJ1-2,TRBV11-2,ASSLSVNNYGYT
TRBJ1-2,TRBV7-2,ASSLWQSAGN
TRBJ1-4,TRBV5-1,ASSIRTGLNEKLF
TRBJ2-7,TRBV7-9,ASSVLQLARDEQY